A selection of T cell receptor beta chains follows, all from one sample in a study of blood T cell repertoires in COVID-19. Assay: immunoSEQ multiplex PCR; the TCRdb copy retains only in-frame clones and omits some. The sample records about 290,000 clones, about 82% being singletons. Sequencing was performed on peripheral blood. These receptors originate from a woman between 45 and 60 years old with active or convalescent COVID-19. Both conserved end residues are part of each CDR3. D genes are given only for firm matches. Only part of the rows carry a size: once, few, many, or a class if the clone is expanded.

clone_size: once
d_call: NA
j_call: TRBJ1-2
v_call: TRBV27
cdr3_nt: TGTGCCAGCAGTTTGCGGGGGGGGGACTATGGCTACACCTTC
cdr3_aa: CASSLRGGDYGYTF

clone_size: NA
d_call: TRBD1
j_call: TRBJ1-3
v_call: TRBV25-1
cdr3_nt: TGTGCCAGCAGTGAGGGACAGGGGAGAAACACCATATATTTT
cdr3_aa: CASSEGQGRNTIYF

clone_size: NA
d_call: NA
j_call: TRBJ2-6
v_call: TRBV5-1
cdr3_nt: TGCGCCAGCAGACATACCCTCTTAAGCTCTGGGGCCAACGTCCTGACTTTC
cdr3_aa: CASRHTLLSSGANVLTF

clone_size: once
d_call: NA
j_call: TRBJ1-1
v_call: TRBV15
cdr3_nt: TGTGCCACCAGCCGAGGGAGGCCCCCCTTTGAAGCTTTCTTT
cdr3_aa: CATSRGRPPFEAFF

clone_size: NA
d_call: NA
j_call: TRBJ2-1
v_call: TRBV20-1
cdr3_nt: TGCAGTGCTAGGTACGGGTCCGAGCAGTTCTTC
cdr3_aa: CSARYGSEQFF

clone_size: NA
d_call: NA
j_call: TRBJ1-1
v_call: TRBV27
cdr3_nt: TGTGCCAGCAGTCCTATTACGGGGACTGAAGCTTTCTTT
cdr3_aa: CASSPITGTEAFF

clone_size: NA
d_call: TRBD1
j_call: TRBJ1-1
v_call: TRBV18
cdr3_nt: TGTGCCAGCTCACCAGGACAGGAGCGCACTGAAGCTTTCTTT
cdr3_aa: CASSPGQERTEAFF

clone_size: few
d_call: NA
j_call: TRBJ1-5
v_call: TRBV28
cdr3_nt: TGTGCCAGCACCCCCCCAGGAAGTCAGCCCCAGCATTTT
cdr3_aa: CASTPPGSQPQHF

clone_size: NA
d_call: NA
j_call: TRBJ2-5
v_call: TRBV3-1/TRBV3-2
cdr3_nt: TGTGCCAGCAGCCAAGATCTGGGGCGGCGAGAGACCCAGTACTTC
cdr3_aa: CASSQDLGRRETQYF

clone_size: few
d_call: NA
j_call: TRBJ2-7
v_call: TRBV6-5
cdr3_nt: TGTGCCAGCAGTTACTCATCTAGGGAGTACGAGCAGTACTTC
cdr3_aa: CASSYSSREYEQYF

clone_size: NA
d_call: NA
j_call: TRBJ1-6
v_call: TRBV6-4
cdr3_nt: TGTGCCAGCAGTGATCAGGCAGGGGTCGCCTCACCCCTCCACTTT
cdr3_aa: CASSDQAGVASPLHF

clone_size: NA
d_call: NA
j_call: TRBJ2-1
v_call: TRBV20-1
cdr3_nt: TGCAGTGCTAGAATGGCAGGTGAGCAGTTCTTC
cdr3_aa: CSARMAGEQFF

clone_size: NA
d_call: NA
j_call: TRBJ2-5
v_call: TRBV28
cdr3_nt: TGTGCCAGCAGTTGGGGGCGAGAGACCCAGTACTTC
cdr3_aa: CASSWGRETQYF

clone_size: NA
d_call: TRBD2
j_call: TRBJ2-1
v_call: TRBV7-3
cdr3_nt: TGTGCCAGCAGCATACTTAGCGGGAGTACCTACAATGAGCAGTTCTTC
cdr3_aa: CASSILSGSTYNEQFF

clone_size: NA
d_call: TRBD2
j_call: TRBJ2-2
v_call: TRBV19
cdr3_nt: TGTGCCAGTAGCCGCGAGCTAGCGGGAGTGGGCGGGGAGCTGTTTTTT
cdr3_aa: CASSRELAGVGGELFF

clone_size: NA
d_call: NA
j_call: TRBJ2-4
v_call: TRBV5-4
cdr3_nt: TGTGCCAGCAGCGACGGGACACCAGCAGCCAAAAACATTCAGTACTTC
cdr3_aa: CASSDGTPAAKNIQYF